Described below is a single T cell receptor (beta chain) sequence and its context. This sample was taken from a study of blood T cell repertoires in COVID-19. The authors' processing: Amplifying reference gene primers gave estimates of nucleated cell counts. The protocol was immunoSEQ multiplex PCR, while the TCRdb copy is restricted to in-frame clones and leaves out a portion. V and J calls and clone size are given by that table; D and trimming were obtained from the DNA. The sample has approximately 170,000 clones, roughly four fifths seen once. V shed 11 bases and J 2 bases; nucleotides not matched to a gene: 9. Germline lookup yields CDR1 WSHSY and CDR2 SAAADI. The CDR3 sequence is 14 residues long.

The chain uses TRBV10-2 and TRBJ2-1, with 7 bases fitting TRBD2. Sequenced input: peripheral blood. This TCR came from a man in his sixties with active or convalescent COVID-19. The CDR3 loop reads CAGSLAGPYNEQFF. Here the CDR3 DNA reads TGCGCCGGGTCTTTAGCGGGCCCCTACAATGAGCAGTTCTTC.